The clone carrying this T cell receptor (beta chain) was observed a single time. These data belong to a study of blood T cell repertoires in COVID-19. Study-level information: Samples representing acute and convalescent COVID-19 were sourced from the United States, Italy and Spain.

The V and J ends lost 0 bases and 9 bases, in that order; junction bases with no gene match: 7. Germline CDR1 MNHEY, CDR2 SVGAGI. The CDR3 runs 16 residues. Per the study methods: Estimation of nucleated cell counts relied on the amplification of reference gene primers. TCRdb's copy holds only in-frame clones and misses some; the assay was immunoSEQ multiplex PCR. Clone size and V and J calls were adopted from that table, with D and trimming inferred from the DNA. Among approximately 54,000 clones listed, 86% were seen once. The chain is built from TRBV6-5 and TRBJ2-1; TRBD2 aligns across 11 bases. The sample taken for sequencing was peripheral blood. This clonotype was obtained from a man older than 75 with active COVID-19. CDR3 nucleotides: TGTGCCAGCAGTTACTCAACTAGCGGGAGTATGAGTGAGCAGTTCTTC. It specifies CASSYSTSGSMSEQFF.